These 30 T cell receptor beta chains were all obtained from the same sample, sequenced in a study of T cell repertoires in cytomegalovirus infection. These TCRs are of unknown antigen specificity. TCRdb reanalysed the reads using MiXCR and keeps one entry per CDR3 protein. The sample consists of roughly 500,000 distinct CDR3 sequences, about 33% of them appearing once. The material sequenced was cultured PBMCs, taken from culture after CMV antigen stimulation. The receptors were sampled from a human donor in good health (CMV status not recorded). Some clones in this sample may be carry-over from other donors' samples.

In its sample, this clonotype was seen once. The J gene is TRBJ2-2, the V gene TRBV7-4; possible D gene TRBD2, 10 bases. The CDR3 sequence is 20 residues long. Germline V gene lookup returns CDR1 SGHVT and CDR2 SQSDAQ. Trimming removed 2 bases from V and 2 bases from J, with 24 bases in between. Written as DNA, the CDR3 is TGTGCCAGCAGCTTACCAGACAGGGGGTTACTAGCGGGAAACACCGGGGAGCTGTTTTTT. It is translated as CASSLPDRGLLAGNTGELFF.

This sequence joins TRBV20-1 and TRBJ2-3; the match to TRBD2 covers 7 bases. This CDR3 contains 16 residues. Germline-derived CDR1 and CDR2 are DFQATT and SNEGSKA (reference sequence). After removal of 0 bases from V and 0 bases from J, the junction contained 6 bases not matched to a gene. Here the CDR3 reads CSAREVSGGSTDTQYF. The CDR3 nucleotides are TGCAGTGCTAGAGAGGTTTCCGGGGGGAGCACAGATACGCAGTATTTT.

The V gene is TRBV10-3, the J gene TRBJ1-1; D gene unclear. CDR1 is ENHRY, CDR2 SYGVKD, per germline. The CDR3 covers 14 residues. The V end lost 0 bases, the J end lost 7 bases, and 12 bases lay between the germline ends. CDR3 loop: CAISESKQSLEAFF. In DNA, the CDR3 is TGTGCCATCAGTGAGTCTAAACAGTCCCTTGAAGCTTTCTTT.

The rearrangement joins TRBV5-1 to TRBJ2-7; D possibly corresponds to TRBD2 (6 bases). Germline V gene data show CDR1 as SGHRS and CDR2 as YFSETQ. This CDR3 is 15 amino acids long. V shed 0 bases and J shed 4 bases, with 14 bases lying between them. This chain's CDR3 is CASSLGTTRDYEQYV. The CDR3 bases are TGCGCCAGCAGCTTGGGTACGACTAGGGATTACGAGCAGTACGTC.

The chain has TRBV6-2 or TRBV6-3 and TRBJ2-7; TRBD2 matches at 7 bases. V dropped 2 bases and J dropped 1; count of bases not matched to a gene: 5. From germline, CDR1 is MNHEY and CDR2 SVGEGT. The length of the CDR3 is 15 residues. CDR3 nucleotide sequence: TGTGCCAGCAGTTACACAGCTAGCGGATCCTACGAGCAGTACGTC. Amino acids: CASSYTASGSYEQYV.

This rearrangement joins TRBV7-2 to TRBJ2-5; D is possibly TRBD2 (5 bases). The V gene lost 5 bases and the J gene lost 3 bases, with 13 bases spanning the gap. Germline V CDR1 and CDR2: SGHTA, FQGNSA. This CDR3 is built from 14 residues. The DNA of the CDR3 is TGTGCCAGCAGCCGGGATCTAGCCGAAGAGACCCAGTACTTC. It codes for CASSRDLAEETQYF. The full variable domain, with the rest looked up from reference TRBV7-2 and TRBJ2-5, is GAGVSQSPSNKVTEKGKDVELRCDPISGHTALYWYRQSLGQGLEFLIYFQGNSAPDKSGLPSDRFSAERTGGSVSTLTIQRTQQEDSAVYLCASSRDLAEETQYFGPGTRLLVL.

V usage is TRBV7-6 and J usage is TRBJ1-2; 9 nucleotides align to TRBD1. J gave up 2 bases and V 5 bases, and 3 bases lay outside the gene matches. There are 14 residues in the CDR3. Germline CDR1 is SGHVS and CDR2 is FNYEAQ. CDR3 coding DNA: TGTGCCAGCAGCCATGGGACAGGGAACTATGGCTACACCTTC. This sequence encodes CASSHGTGNYGYTF. The full variable domain, with the rest looked up from reference TRBV7-6 and TRBJ1-2, is GAGVSQSPRYKVTKRGQDVALRCDPISGHVSLYWYRQALGQGPEFLTYFNYEAQQDKSGLPNDRFSAERPEGSISTLTIQRTEQRDSAMYRCASSHGTGNYGYTFGSGTRLTVV.

V gene TRBV7-9 combines with J gene TRBJ2-2; 8 nucleotides align to TRBD2. Germline V gene lookup returns CDR1 SEHNR and CDR2 FQNEAQ (reference sequence). Germline trimming cut 4 bases from V and 1 base from J; bases unmatched to any gene: 5. This CDR3 spans 16 amino acids. The chain's CDR3 is CASSWLLAVNTGELFF. The DNA of the CDR3 is TGTGCCAGCAGCTGGCTACTAGCGGTGAACACCGGGGAGCTGTTTTTT.

The chain couples TRBV20-1 to TRBJ2-5; 8 nucleotides line up with TRBD1. CDR1 DFQATT and CDR2 SNEGSKA come from the germline V gene (reference sequence). This CDR3 contains 13 residues. Germline trimming cut 6 bases from V and 2 bases from J; bases unmatched to any gene: 5. CDR3 in amino acids: CSASGQGQETQYF. The CDR3 DNA reads as TGCAGTGCCTCTGGACAGGGACAAGAGACCCAGTACTTC.

This clonotype showed up just a few times. This chain uses TRBV20-1 with TRBJ2-1; no clear D gene. Germline V lookup: CDR1 DFQATT, CDR2 SNEGSKA (reference sequence). The CDR3 runs 10 residues. V was cut by 6 bases and J by 10 bases, with 10 bases left in between. CDR3 sequence (DNA): TGCAGTGCCGAAGAACAAGAGCAGTTCTTC. Its protein is CSAEEQEQFF.

This clonotype was picked up a small number of times. V gene TRBV7-2 combines with J gene TRBJ2-1; weak D call: TRBD1 (6 bases). V lost 7 bases to trimming and J lost 2 bases, with 27 bases between them. CDR3 size: 19 residues. The germline V gene has CDR1 SGHTA and CDR2 FQGNSA. The CDR3 DNA follows: TGTGCCAGCACGCAAGGGGGACCTCAGAGCTATACCGCCTACAATGAGCAGTTCTTC. Protein: CASTQGGPQSYTAYNEQFF.

This clonotype appeared a few times. This chain joins TRBV7-2 and TRBJ2-5; 9 positions match TRBD2. CDR3 size: 17 residues. Germline CDR1 is SGHTA and CDR2 is FQGNSA. V lost 7 bases, J lost 5 bases, and 17 bases stayed unmatched. In nucleotides, the CDR3 is TGTGCCAGCACCAAGGGGGTGGCGGGAGGGGTACGGGAGACCCAGTACTTC. It translates to CASTKGVAGGVRETQYF.

This clonotype has just a few counts. The chain couples TRBV7-8 to TRBJ2-3; 9 bases match TRBD2. Germline lookup yields CDR1 SGHVS and CDR2 FQNEAQ. The V gene end was trimmed by 3 bases and the J gene end by 6 bases; junction bases not matched to a gene: 7. The CDR3 consists of 15 residues. The CDR3 DNA follows: TGTGCCAGCAGCTTCACTAGCGGGCTGTGGGATACGCAGTATTTT. It translates to CASSFTSGLWDTQYF.

This clonotype was seen at least ten times. The chain links TRBV28 to TRBJ2-6, with D unresolved. Trimming took 4 bases from V and 0 from J, leaving 1 base between them. Germline CDR1 MDHEN, CDR2 SYDVKM. CDR3 size: 13 residues. CDR3 sequence: CASSSSGANVLTF. The CDR3 DNA is TGTGCCAGCAGTTCCTCTGGGGCCAACGTCCTGACTTTC. Full variable domain (missing parts from reference TRBV28 and TRBJ2-6): DVKVTQSSRYLVKRTGEKVFLECVQDMDHENMFWYRQDPGLGLRLIYFSYDVKMKEKGDIPEGYSVSREKKERFSLILESASTNQTSMYLCASSSSGANVLTFGAGSRLTVL.

This chain uses TRBV6-2 or TRBV6-3 with TRBJ1-2, with D perhaps matching TRBD1 (5 bases). V lost 2 bases and J lost 7, with 14 bases in between. From germline, CDR1 is MNHEY and CDR2 SVGEGT. The CDR3 has 14 residues. The CDR3 sequence is CASSYDSPSVGYTF. The DNA for the CDR3 is TGTGCCAGCAGTTACGACAGTCCCTCGGTTGGCTACACCTTC.

This rearrangement joins TRBV27 to TRBJ2-5; D gene unclear. The J call is doubtful: the DNA matches TRBJ2-7 better. This CDR3 spans 15 amino acids. Looked up from germline, CDR1 is MNHEY and CDR2 is SMNVEV (reference sequence). The CDR3 DNA sequence: TGTGCCAGCAGTACTCCCCGAGACTTCTCCTACGAGCAGTACTTC. Its translation: CASSTPRDFSYEQYF.

This clonotype was detected ten times or more. The chain links TRBV7-6 to TRBJ1-3; TRBD1 might be the D (5 bases). The CDR3 loop spans 15 amino acids. Germline V gives CDR1 SGHVS, CDR2 FNYEAQ. V lost 5 bases to trimming and J lost 1 base, with 12 bases between them. CDR3 coding DNA: TGTGCCAGCAGCCTAACAGGAATATCTGGAAACACCATATATTTT. Amino acids: CASSLTGISGNTIYF.

The chain carries TRBV7-2 and TRBJ2-7; D not resolved. Germline CDR1 and CDR2: SGHTA and FQGNSA. There are 13 residues in the CDR3. V dropped 2 bases and J dropped 2 bases, with 7 bases sitting between them. CDR3 nucleotide sequence: TGTGCCAGCAGCTTACGGAACACCTACGAGCAGTACTTC. Its protein is CASSLRNTYEQYF.

This clonotype was counted a few times. The junction does not match germline at one end; this may be a read error. The chain uses TRBV7-2 and TRBJ2-4; TRBD2 agrees at 12 bases. Germline V gives CDR1 SGHTA, CDR2 FQGNSA. The CDR3 sequence is 14 residues long. CDR3 amino acids: CASSRGTSGPPVDF. CDR3 in DNA: TGTGCCAGCAGCCGCGGGACTAGCGGGCCACCGGTAGACTTC. The full variable domain, its missing parts supplied by reference TRBV7-2 and TRBJ2-4, is GAGVSQSPSNKVTEKGKDVELRCDPISGHTALYWYRQSLGQGLEFLIYFQGNSAPDKSGLPSDRFSAERTGGSVSTLTIQRTQQEDSAVYLCASSRGTSGPPVDFGAGTRLSVL.

This rearrangement joins TRBV12-3 or TRBV12-4 to TRBJ1-1, with D maybe TRBD1 (6 bases). The CDR3 consists of 13 residues. V lost 4 bases and J lost 4, with 10 bases in between. The CDR3 reads CASSWTAGTEAFF. The CDR3 nucleotides are TGTGCCAGCAGTTGGACAGCGGGCACTGAAGCTTTCTTT.

This clonotype was seen a few times. The V call is TRBV6-2 or TRBV6-3, the J call TRBJ2-1; TRBD2 matches at 10 bases. The CDR3 sequence is 17 residues long. In germline, CDR1 is MNHEY, CDR2 SVGEGT. Trimming cost V 0 bases and J 1 base; bases outside gene matches: 3. The CDR3 spells CASSYSASGSSYNEQFF. Written as DNA, the CDR3 is TGTGCCAGCAGTTACTCCGCTAGCGGGAGTTCCTACAATGAGCAGTTCTTC.

This clonotype was detected only once. The chain is built from TRBV2 and TRBJ1-5, with D hard to call. The CDR3 extends over 13 amino acids. V lost 1 base to trimming and J lost 5 bases, with 6 bases between them. The germline gives CDR1 SNHLY, CDR2 FYNNEI. CDR3 coding DNA: TGTGCCAGCAGTGAAGACCGAGATCAGCCCCAGCATTTT. Its translation: CASSEDRDQPQHF.

The rearrangement uses TRBV10-3 and TRBJ1-6; unclear D gene. V was cut by 0 bases and J by 5 bases, with 11 bases left in between. This CDR3 contains 16 residues. CDR1 and CDR2 (germline): ENHRY, SYGVKD. The CDR3 protein is CAISESYREDNSPLHF. DNA for the CDR3: TGTGCCATCAGTGAGTCCTACAGAGAGGATAATTCACCCCTCCACTTT.

Written as DNA, the CDR3 is TGTGCCAGTAGTTCTGGAGGGCCAGGAAACACCATATATTTT. Its protein is CASSSGGPGNTIYF. This sequence joins TRBV19 and TRBJ1-3; D gene unclear. The CDR3 has 14 amino acids. Germline CDR1 reads LNHDA; CDR2 reads SQIVND (reference sequence). V gave up 5 bases and J gave up 4 bases, with 12 bases separating them.

This chain connects TRBV4-3 to TRBJ2-2; possibly TRBD2 for D (5 bases). The CDR3 extends over 14 amino acids. Deletions cut 5 bases from V and 3 bases from J, with 10 bases between. Per germline, CDR1 LGHNA and CDR2 YSLEER. CDR3 DNA sequence: TGCGCCAGCAGCTCGCAGCGGCACACCGGGGAGCTGTTTTTT. Its translation is CASSSQRHTGELFF.

This clonotype was seen ten or more times. This chain uses TRBV4-1 with TRBJ2-5; D not certain. The CDR3 is 13 amino acids. Per the germline V gene, CDR1 is MGHRA and CDR2 is YSYEKL. The V and J ends lost 4 bases and 1 base respectively, with 7 bases between them. The CDR3 DNA reads as TGCGCCAGCAGCCGGGGTACCCAAGAGACCCAGTACTTC. Translating gives CASSRGTQETQYF.

This clonotype was counted at least ten times. The chain links TRBV7-2 to TRBJ1-4, with D possibly being TRBD1 (5 bases). V was trimmed by 5 bases and J by 4 bases, leaving 11 bases between them. Germline V lookup: CDR1 SGHTA, CDR2 FQGNSA. This CDR3 has 14 amino acids. The DNA for the CDR3 is TGTGCCAGCAGCCGAGGGGCTTATAATGAAAAACTGTTTTTT. This gives the protein CASSRGAYNEKLFF.

The CDR3 region has the DNA TGTGCCAACCTACAGGGGTCTGGAAACACCATATATTTT. Translated: CANLQGSGNTIYF. The rearrangement uses TRBV12-3 or TRBV12-4 and TRBJ1-3; the match to TRBD1 covers 7 bases. Trimming cost V 10 bases and J 1 base; bases outside gene matches: 4. The CDR3 has 13 amino acids.

The chain has TRBV10-3 and TRBJ2-7; 8 nucleotides match TRBD2. The V gene end was trimmed by 11 bases and the J gene end by 2 bases; junction bases not matched to a gene: 8. CDR3 length: 13 residues. Per the germline V gene, CDR1 is ENHRY and CDR2 is SYGVKD. The CDR3 DNA is TGTGCCGCTAGAGCGGGAGAAACCTACGAGCAGTACGTC. This codes for CAARAGETYEQYV.

The chain links TRBV28 to TRBJ1-5; TRBD1 aligns across 12 bases. Germline values: CDR1 MDHEN, CDR2 SYDVKM. V shed 6 bases and J 5 bases; nucleotides not matched to a gene: 8. The CDR3 consists of 16 residues. The CDR3 DNA reads as TGTGCCAGCAGACCTGGGACAGGGGGCCACTATCAGCCCCAGCATTTT. Its translation is CASRPGTGGHYQPQHF.